These 20 T cell receptor beta chains were all obtained from the same sample, sequenced in a study of T cell changes during pregnancy in multiple sclerosis. Clones were sequenced by immunoSEQ multiplex PCR, and TCRdb holds only the in-frame ones, with some missing. The data contain some 110,000 clones, 90% to 95% of them singletons. The starting material was peripheral blood, obtained in the third trimester of pregnancy. The source of these receptors is a female donor with multiple sclerosis, enrolled in a pregnancy study.

The chain links TRBV27 to TRBJ2-1; D remains ambiguous. The CDR3 totals 16 residues. Per the germline V gene, CDR1 is MNHEY and CDR2 is SMNVEV (reference sequence). Trimming pared 5 bases from V and 2 bases from J, leaving 16 bases between. The CDR3 sequence is CASSPPRRFTYNEQFF. DNA for the CDR3: TGTGCCAGCAGTCCCCCTCGGCGGTTCACCTACAATGAGCAGTTCTTC.

This rearrangement joins TRBV2 to TRBJ2-5, with TRBD1 identical over 10 bases. The CDR3 is 18 amino acids. Germline V gene sequence: CDR1 SNHLY, CDR2 FYNNEI. V gave up 0 bases and J gave up 7 bases; unmatched junction bases: 14. This chain's CDR3 is CASSEAIVRDRGWGTQYF. CDR3 nucleotides: TGTGCCAGCAGTGAAGCGATCGTCCGGGACAGGGGATGGGGGACCCAGTACTTC.

The chain has TRBV28 and TRBJ1-4, with 9 positions matching TRBD1. Trimming removed 7 bases from V and 5 bases from J; junction bases left unmatched: 8. CDR3 length: 15 amino acids. Germline-derived CDR1 and CDR2 are MDHEN and SYDVKM. The CDR3: CASTVDGTGNEKLFF. The CDR3 nucleotides read TGTGCCAGCACCGTCGACGGGACAGGGAATGAAAAACTGTTTTTT.

This clone appeared a few times. The CDR3 spells CASRWLDRNEQFF. DNA of the CDR3: TGTGCCAGCAGGTGGCTAGATAGAAATGAGCAGTTCTTC. The chain joins TRBV2 to TRBJ2-1, with unresolved D. The ends were cut back, 6 bases at V and 7 bases at J, with 13 bases in the middle. This CDR3 contains 13 residues. CDR1 SNHLY and CDR2 FYNNEI come from the germline V gene.

The V and J genes are TRBV7-2 and TRBJ1-6; TRBD1 might be the D (5 bases). The V end lost 1 base, the J end lost 0 bases, and 7 bases lay between the germline ends. This CDR3 is 16 amino acids long. CDR1 is SGHTA, CDR2 FQGNSA, per germline. The CDR3 region has the DNA TGTGCCAGCAGCTTAGACAGGAGCTCCTATAATTCACCCCTCCACTTT. Protein product: CASSLDRSSYNSPLHF.

The V call is TRBV18, the J call TRBJ1-2, with D possibly matching TRBD1 (5 bases). Germline V lookup: CDR1 KGHSH, CDR2 LQKENI. The CDR3 covers 16 residues. Trimming removed 2 bases from V and 7 bases from J, with 20 bases in between. The DNA for the CDR3 is TGTGCCAGCTCACCATCGGGCGCAGGGATGTCCGGTGGCTACACCTTC. This gives the protein CASSPSGAGMSGGYTF.

The V and J genes are TRBV5-6 and TRBJ2-4, with a possible D match to TRBD2 (5 bases). The CDR3 has 16 amino acids. CDR1 and CDR2 from the germline V gene are SGHDT and YYEEEE. Trimming stripped 4 bases from V and 4 bases from J, with 18 bases between. CDR3 sequence (DNA): TGTGCCAGCAGCCGGGCCGGGGATCGGGGAAAAAACATTCAGTACTTC. It is translated as CASSRAGDRGKNIQYF.

The rearrangement uses TRBV7-2 and TRBJ1-2; D gene ambiguous. Trimming shortened V by 5 bases and J by 8 bases, and 12 bases separated the two germline ends. Germline CDR1 reads SGHTA; CDR2 reads FQGNSA. The CDR3 runs 12 residues. The chain's CDR3 is CASSQDGRGYTF. CDR3 nucleotides: TGTGCCAGCAGCCAGGACGGGAGGGGCTACACCTTC.

The chain links TRBV11-2 to TRBJ1-5, with D possibly TRBD1 on 5 matching bases. There are 15 residues in the CDR3. V lost 4 bases, J lost 0 bases, and 10 bases lay in between. Germline values: CDR1 SGHAT, CDR2 FQNNGV. The CDR3 nucleotides read TGTGCCAGCAGCTCATCACAGGTTAGCAATCAGCCCCAGCATTTT. It codes for CASSSSQVSNQPQHF.

This clone appeared a single time. The chain combines TRBV9 with TRBJ1-2, with 7 bases matching TRBD1. This CDR3 has 16 amino acids. Trimming at V came to 3 bases and at J to 4 bases, leaving 12 bases not matched to a gene. Germline CDR1 and CDR2: SGDLS and YYNGEE. The CDR3 here is CASSGPGQRTSYGYTF. The CDR3, as DNA: TGTGCCAGCAGCGGACCGGGACAGCGAACGTCCTATGGCTACACCTTC. The full variable domain, completed using reference TRBV9 and TRBJ1-2, is DSGVTQTPKHLITATGQRVTLRCSPRSGDLSVYWYQQSLDQGLQFLIQYYNGEERAKGNILERFSAQQFPDLHSELNLSSLELGDSALYFCASSGPGQRTSYGYTFGSGTRLTVV.

The chain uses TRBV15 and TRBJ1-1; perhaps TRBD1 as D (5 bases). CDR1 is LNHNV, CDR2 YYDKDF, per germline (reference sequence). The V and J ends lost 6 bases and 8 bases respectively, with 19 bases between them. The length of the CDR3 is 14 residues. CDR3 DNA sequence: TGTGCCACCAGGGGGGGGAGGGTCATTGGAGAAGCTTTCTTT. Protein sequence: CATRGGRVIGEAFF.

This clone has just one count. This chain connects TRBV5-1 to TRBJ2-7; TRBD2 is a possible D gene (6 bases). The CDR3 length is 16 residues. V was cut by 4 bases and J by 2 bases, with 19 bases left in between. The germline V gene has CDR1 SGHRS and CDR2 YFSETQ. As DNA, the CDR3 is TGCGCCAGCAGCCCAGTTGAGCGGGCCCCGCCCTACGAGCAGTACTTC. Protein: CASSPVERAPPYEQYF.

V is TRBV28 and J is TRBJ1-1, with 7 bases aligning to TRBD1. Germline V CDR1 and CDR2: MDHEN, SYDVKM. The CDR3 is made up of 15 amino acids. V was clipped by 6 bases and J by 3 bases; unmatched bases: 10. The CDR3 is CASSLQGFGDTEAFF. Written as DNA, the CDR3 is TGTGCCAGCAGCTTACAGGGGTTTGGAGACACTGAAGCTTTCTTT. Full variable domain (outside the CDR3, taken from reference TRBV28 and TRBJ1-1): DVKVTQSSRYLVKRTGEKVFLECVQDMDHENMFWYRQDPGLGLRLIYFSYDVKMKEKGDIPEGYSVSREKKERFSLILESASTNQTSMYLCASSLQGFGDTEAFFGQGTRLTVV.

This chain links TRBV6-5 with TRBJ2-7; TRBD2 is a possible D gene (6 bases). This CDR3 comprises 14 residues. Germline V CDR1 and CDR2: MNHEY, SVGAGI. The ends were cut back, 2 bases at V and 6 bases at J, with 14 bases in the middle. CDR3 sequence (DNA): TGTGCCAGCAGTTACATGCGCGGGGTCGGCGAGCAGTACTTC. Protein product: CASSYMRGVGEQYF.

CDR3 nucleotide sequence: TGTGCCAGCTCACCCATAGGGGGTGACGGCTACACCTTC. This sequence encodes CASSPIGGDGYTF. The chain uses TRBV18 and TRBJ1-2, with D perhaps TRBD1 (6 bases). CDR1 and CDR2 from the germline V gene are KGHSH and LQKENI. Trimming took 3 bases from V and 8 from J, leaving 13 bases between them. This CDR3 region has 13 residues.

This chain uses TRBV5-4 with TRBJ1-4; TRBD1 might be the D (6 bases). V dropped 4 bases and J dropped 0 bases, with 19 bases sitting between them. This CDR3 has 18 amino acids. Germline loops: CDR1 SGHNT, CDR2 YYREEE (reference sequence). DNA of the CDR3: TGTGCCAGCAGCCCCGGACAGCACCCAGGGACAACTAATGAAAAACTGTTTTTT. It translates to CASSPGQHPGTTNEKLFF.

The chain couples TRBV29-1 to TRBJ1-1; 7 positions agree with TRBD1. CDR3 size: 15 residues. Losses at the gene ends were 4 bases for V and 4 bases for J; bases not matched to a gene: 12. Germline V gives CDR1 SQVTM, CDR2 ANQGSEA. The CDR3 nucleotides read TGCAGCGTTGTCGGGGGGGGCAGGGGGGCCACTGAAGCTTTCTTT. This encodes CSVVGGGRGATEAFF.

This rearrangement joins TRBV28 to TRBJ1-3; D gene unclear. The V end was cut by 6 bases, the J end by 2 bases, with 11 bases between. Germline V gene sequence: CDR1 MDHEN, CDR2 SYDVKM. This CDR3 is built from 14 residues. The CDR3 sequence is CASSSVRPGNTIYF. The DNA of the CDR3 is TGTGCCAGCAGCTCGGTGCGGCCTGGAAACACCATATATTTT.

The chain joins TRBV19 to TRBJ2-1; 7 nucleotides match TRBD2. The CDR3 covers 15 residues. Germline CDR1 LNHDA, CDR2 SQIVND (reference sequence). V was clipped by 2 bases and J by 3 bases; unmatched bases: 4. The CDR3 here is CASSIRLAVYNEQFF. DNA of the CDR3: TGTGCCAGTAGTATACGGCTAGCGGTCTACAATGAGCAGTTCTTC.

This sequence joins TRBV29-1 and TRBJ1-3; tentatively, D is TRBD1 (6 bases). The CDR3 consists of 19 residues. CDR1 is SQVTM, CDR2 ANQGSEA, per germline. Trimming stripped 0 bases from V and 0 bases from J, with 21 bases between. This CDR3 reads CSVEEGDPGHPISGNTIYF. As DNA, the CDR3 is TGCAGCGTTGAAGAAGGGGACCCGGGACACCCGATCTCTGGAAACACCATATATTTT.